Each of the 21 T cell receptor beta chains below was sequenced from the same sample in a study of Ad26.COV2.S vaccination and SARS-CoV-2 variants. Treatment meaning: approximately 18 received Ad26.COV2.S at low or high dose, single or two shots; roughly five received placebo; per-sample allocation not given. On day 63 after the first injection, vaccine and placebo recipients gave samples. The assay was immunoSEQ multiplex PCR, and TCRdb's table has in-frame clones only and misses some. The table records hundreds of thousands of clones, 80% to 90% of them present only once. The input for sequencing was peripheral blood, taken in a trial of Ad26.COV2.S vaccine versus placebo. The receptors here all came from a person aged 18-65 years who received the Ad26.COV2.S COVID-19 vaccine or a placebo.

The chain links TRBV9 to TRBJ2-5; the D gene could be TRBD1 or TRBD2 (6 bases each). Germline V gene sequence: CDR1 SGDLS, CDR2 YYNGEE. The CDR3 has 16 residues. V gave up 0 bases and J gave up 4 bases, with 16 bases separating them. CDR3 nucleotide sequence: TGTGCCAGCAGCGTAGGTGGGGGGCTTGGGTTAGAGACCCAGTACTTC. This codes for CASSVGGGLGLETQYF.

This rearrangement joins TRBV9 to TRBJ2-5; 7 bases are shared with TRBD1. V gave up 0 bases and J gave up 5 bases; unmatched junction bases: 7. Germline CDR1 and CDR2: SGDLS and YYNGEE. The CDR3 is 15 residues long. The CDR3 region has the DNA TGTGCCAGCAGCGTAGATTCAGGGGGTGGGGAGACCCAGTACTTC. Amino acids: CASSVDSGGGETQYF.

The chain is built from TRBV18 and TRBJ1-2; 9 bases fit TRBD1. Germline CDR1 reads KGHSH; CDR2 reads LQKENI. V lost 3 bases and J lost 4; bases outside the gene matches: 9. There are 16 residues in the CDR3. In nucleotides, the CDR3 is TGTGCCAGCTCACCGTACGGGACAGGGACTTCCTATGGCTACACCTTC. Translated, it gives CASSPYGTGTSYGYTF.

This clone showed up just once. The V call is TRBV9, the J call TRBJ2-7; 12 bases match TRBD2. From germline, CDR1 is SGDLS and CDR2 YYNGEE. Losses at the gene ends were 0 bases for V and 5 bases for J; bases not matched to a gene: 3. The CDR3 covers 15 residues. CDR3 sequence (DNA): TGTGCCAGCAGCGTAGGACTAGCGGGAGTTAACGAGCAGTACTTC. Translating gives CASSVGLAGVNEQYF. Full variable domain (rest looked up from reference TRBV9 and TRBJ2-7): DSGVTQTPKHLITATGQRVTLRCSPRSGDLSVYWYQQSLDQGLQFLIQYYNGEERAKGNILERFSAQQFPDLHSELNLSSLELGDSALYFCASSVGLAGVNEQYFGPGTRLTVT.

The CDR3 DNA follows: TGTGCCAGCAGCTCCGGGAGCGCAAATTCACCCCTCCACTTT. Amino acids: CASSSGSANSPLHF. The V call is TRBV5-5, the J call TRBJ1-6; unclear D gene. V gave up 3 bases and J gave up 7 bases, with 11 bases separating them. Germline CDR1 reads SGHKS; CDR2 reads YYEKEE (reference sequence). The CDR3 is 14 residues long.

V and J are TRBV6-2 or TRBV6-3 and TRBJ2-7; D is undetermined. The CDR3 has 13 amino acids. The V gene's germline CDR1 is MNHEY and CDR2 SVGEGT. Trimming left V 3 bases short and J 6 bases short, with 12 bases between. This chain's CDR3 is CASSYQSELEQYF. Here the CDR3 DNA reads TGTGCCAGCAGTTATCAAAGTGAGCTCGAGCAGTACTTC.

This clone was detected only once. The rearrangement uses TRBV7-9 and TRBJ2-7; no firm D call. Trimming stripped 6 bases from V and 0 bases from J, with 12 bases between. Looked up from germline, CDR1 is SEHNR and CDR2 is FQNEAQ (reference sequence). The CDR3 consists of 14 residues. This CDR3 is CASRNSASSYEQYF. CDR3 in DNA: TGTGCCAGCAGGAATTCCGCCAGCTCCTACGAGCAGTACTTC.

The chain employs TRBV27 and TRBJ1-2; possibly TRBD1 for D (5 bases). Trimming stripped 2 bases from V and 4 bases from J, with 8 bases between. The germline V gene encodes CDR1 MNHEY and CDR2 SMNVEV (reference sequence). CDR3 length: 13 amino acids. The CDR3: CASSLEGTYGYTF. For the CDR3, the DNA is TGTGCCAGCAGTTTAGAAGGGACCTATGGCTACACCTTC.

The chain links TRBV6-2 or TRBV6-3 to TRBJ2-1; 8 bases agree with TRBD1. The ends lost 6 bases at V and 2 bases at J; junction bases unmatched: 12. Germline loops: CDR1 MNHEY, CDR2 SVGEGT. The CDR3 has 17 residues. The CDR3 nucleotides are TGTGCCAGCAGCAAATCTCAGGACAGGGTGGCCTACAATGAGCAGTTCTTC. It yields the protein CASSKSQDRVAYNEQFF.

Notes on this clone: One end of the junction does not line up with germline, which may come from a read error. The chain recombines TRBV11-2 with TRBJ1-2; TRBD1 might be the D (6 bases). CDR1 is SGHAT and CDR2 is FQNNGV in the germline V gene. CDR3 length equals 14 residues. As DNA, the CDR3 is TGTGCCAGCAGCGGAGGACAGTTAAACTATGGCTACATCTTC. Translation: CASSGGQLNYGYIF.

This chain uses TRBV4-1 with TRBJ1-5, with 8 bases matching TRBD1. Germline V gene sequence: CDR1 MGHRA, CDR2 YSYEKL. With 0 bases clipped from V and 3 bases from J, the junction kept 4 bases outside the gene matches. This CDR3 region has 16 residues. As DNA, the CDR3 is TGCGCCAGCAGCCAAGACCGGACAGGGAACAATCAGCCCCAGCATTTT. Its protein is CASSQDRTGNNQPQHF.

V usage is TRBV5-6 and J usage is TRBJ2-1, with TRBD2 identical over 13 bases. The CDR3 is 19 residues long. Germline V CDR1 and CDR2: SGHDT, YYEEEE. V was clipped by 3 bases and J by 3 bases; unmatched bases: 12. CDR3 in DNA: TGTGCCAGCAGCTCATTCGGACTAGCGGGAGCGGTCAACTACAATGAGCAGTTCTTC. Protein sequence: CASSSFGLAGAVNYNEQFF.

The chain uses TRBV19 and TRBJ1-5; TRBD1 is a possible D gene (5 bases). V lost 6 bases to trimming and J lost 6 bases, with 18 bases between them. This CDR3 is 15 amino acids long. Germline V CDR1 and CDR2: LNHDA, SQIVND (reference sequence). The chain's CDR3 is CASRVPWQGGQPQHF. CDR3 sequence (DNA): TGTGCCAGTAGAGTACCTTGGCAGGGAGGTCAGCCCCAGCATTTT.

The chain uses TRBV28 and TRBJ1-3; D uncertain. Trimming stripped 3 bases from V and 2 bases from J, with 8 bases between. CDR1 and CDR2 from the germline V gene are MDHEN and SYDVKM. The CDR3 length is 14 residues. The CDR3 sequence is CASSFMGTGNTIYF. The CDR3 DNA is TGTGCCAGCAGTTTCATGGGAACTGGAAACACCATATATTTT.

V is TRBV27 and J is TRBJ2-7, with TRBD1 matching over 12 bases. V was clipped by 0 bases and J by 6 bases; unmatched bases: 3. Germline assignment: CDR1 MNHEY and CDR2 SMNVEV (reference sequence). The CDR3 has 15 amino acids. CDR3 bases: TGTGCCAGCAGTTTATCCCCGGGACAGGGGGCCGAGCAGTACTTC. It yields the protein CASSLSPGQGAEQYF.

The chain has TRBV9 and TRBJ2-3; 9 positions agree with TRBD2. CDR1 is SGDLS, CDR2 YYNGEE, per germline. CDR3 length: 17 residues. With 3 bases clipped from V and 0 bases from J, the junction kept 8 bases outside the gene matches. In DNA, the CDR3 is TGTGCCAGCAGCGAGCGGGGGGCCGCCCCTAGCACAGATACGCAGTATTTT. The encoded protein is CASSERGAAPSTDTQYF.

This rearrangement joins TRBV28 to TRBJ2-1; D uncertain. Deletions cut 6 bases from V and 1 base from J, with 1 base between. The germline gives CDR1 MDHEN, CDR2 SYDVKM. The CDR3 loop spans 11 amino acids. CDR3 sequence (DNA): TGTGCCAGCAGGTCCTACAATGAGCAGTTCTTC. Residues: CASRSYNEQFF.

The V call is TRBV4-2, the J call TRBJ1-2; unclear D gene. The germline V gene has CDR1 LGHNA and CDR2 YNFKEQ. V was trimmed by 6 bases and J by 5 bases, leaving 16 bases between them. This CDR3 has 14 amino acids. This chain's CDR3 is CASRGGRLPYGYTF. The CDR3 nucleotides are TGTGCCAGCAGAGGCGGACGGCTCCCTTATGGCTACACCTTC.

This rearrangement joins TRBV4-3 to TRBJ2-5, with 10 positions matching TRBD2. Per germline, CDR1 LGHNA and CDR2 YSLEER. Trimming took 4 bases from V and 7 from J; bases not matched to a gene: 6. The CDR3 totals 14 residues. CDR3 DNA sequence: TGCGCCAGCAGCCCGGGGACTAGCGAGGGGACCCAGTACTTC. Residues: CASSPGTSEGTQYF.

About this clone: Other DNA sequences in this specimen translate into the identical CDR3. The CDR3 nucleotides read TGCGCCAGCAGCTTGGGGGACACTGAAGCTTTCTTT. Amino acids: CASSLGDTEAFF. V gene TRBV5-1 combines with J gene TRBJ1-1; D remains unclear. The ends were cut back, 0 bases at V and 3 bases at J, with 3 bases in the middle. The germline CDR1 and CDR2 sequences are SGHRS and YFSETQ. This CDR3 has 12 residues.

This rearrangement joins TRBV28 to TRBJ2-6; D is perhaps TRBD1 or TRBD2 (6 bases each). This CDR3 is 17 amino acids long. The germline gives CDR1 MDHEN, CDR2 SYDVKM. The V gene lost 8 bases and the J gene lost 3 bases, with 20 bases spanning the gap. Here the CDR3 DNA reads TGTGCCAGCTGTACCTTCATGGGGGGCAGTGGGGCCAACGTCCTGACTTTC. Translation gives CASCTFMGGSGANVLTF.